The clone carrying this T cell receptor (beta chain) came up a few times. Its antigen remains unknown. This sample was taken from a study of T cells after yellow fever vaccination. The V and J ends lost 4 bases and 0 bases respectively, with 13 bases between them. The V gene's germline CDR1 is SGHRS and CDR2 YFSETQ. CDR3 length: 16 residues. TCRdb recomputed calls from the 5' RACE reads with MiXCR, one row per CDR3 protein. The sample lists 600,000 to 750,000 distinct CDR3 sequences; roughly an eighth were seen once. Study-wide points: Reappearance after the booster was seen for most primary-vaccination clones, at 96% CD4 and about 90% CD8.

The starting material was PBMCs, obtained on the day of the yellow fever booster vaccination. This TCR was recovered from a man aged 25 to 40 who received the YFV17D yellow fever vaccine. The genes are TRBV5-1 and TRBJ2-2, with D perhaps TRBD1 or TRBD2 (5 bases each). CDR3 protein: CASSHGTAANTGELFF. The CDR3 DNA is TGCGCCAGCAGCCACGGGACGGCCGCGAACACCGGGGAGCTGTTTTTT. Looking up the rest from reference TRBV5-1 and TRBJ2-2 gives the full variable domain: KAGVTQTPRYLIKTRGQQVTLSCSPISGHRSVSWYQQTPGQGLQFLFEYFSETQRNKGNFPGRFSGRQFSNSRSEMNVSTLELGDSALYLCASSHGTAANTGELFFGEGSRLTVL.